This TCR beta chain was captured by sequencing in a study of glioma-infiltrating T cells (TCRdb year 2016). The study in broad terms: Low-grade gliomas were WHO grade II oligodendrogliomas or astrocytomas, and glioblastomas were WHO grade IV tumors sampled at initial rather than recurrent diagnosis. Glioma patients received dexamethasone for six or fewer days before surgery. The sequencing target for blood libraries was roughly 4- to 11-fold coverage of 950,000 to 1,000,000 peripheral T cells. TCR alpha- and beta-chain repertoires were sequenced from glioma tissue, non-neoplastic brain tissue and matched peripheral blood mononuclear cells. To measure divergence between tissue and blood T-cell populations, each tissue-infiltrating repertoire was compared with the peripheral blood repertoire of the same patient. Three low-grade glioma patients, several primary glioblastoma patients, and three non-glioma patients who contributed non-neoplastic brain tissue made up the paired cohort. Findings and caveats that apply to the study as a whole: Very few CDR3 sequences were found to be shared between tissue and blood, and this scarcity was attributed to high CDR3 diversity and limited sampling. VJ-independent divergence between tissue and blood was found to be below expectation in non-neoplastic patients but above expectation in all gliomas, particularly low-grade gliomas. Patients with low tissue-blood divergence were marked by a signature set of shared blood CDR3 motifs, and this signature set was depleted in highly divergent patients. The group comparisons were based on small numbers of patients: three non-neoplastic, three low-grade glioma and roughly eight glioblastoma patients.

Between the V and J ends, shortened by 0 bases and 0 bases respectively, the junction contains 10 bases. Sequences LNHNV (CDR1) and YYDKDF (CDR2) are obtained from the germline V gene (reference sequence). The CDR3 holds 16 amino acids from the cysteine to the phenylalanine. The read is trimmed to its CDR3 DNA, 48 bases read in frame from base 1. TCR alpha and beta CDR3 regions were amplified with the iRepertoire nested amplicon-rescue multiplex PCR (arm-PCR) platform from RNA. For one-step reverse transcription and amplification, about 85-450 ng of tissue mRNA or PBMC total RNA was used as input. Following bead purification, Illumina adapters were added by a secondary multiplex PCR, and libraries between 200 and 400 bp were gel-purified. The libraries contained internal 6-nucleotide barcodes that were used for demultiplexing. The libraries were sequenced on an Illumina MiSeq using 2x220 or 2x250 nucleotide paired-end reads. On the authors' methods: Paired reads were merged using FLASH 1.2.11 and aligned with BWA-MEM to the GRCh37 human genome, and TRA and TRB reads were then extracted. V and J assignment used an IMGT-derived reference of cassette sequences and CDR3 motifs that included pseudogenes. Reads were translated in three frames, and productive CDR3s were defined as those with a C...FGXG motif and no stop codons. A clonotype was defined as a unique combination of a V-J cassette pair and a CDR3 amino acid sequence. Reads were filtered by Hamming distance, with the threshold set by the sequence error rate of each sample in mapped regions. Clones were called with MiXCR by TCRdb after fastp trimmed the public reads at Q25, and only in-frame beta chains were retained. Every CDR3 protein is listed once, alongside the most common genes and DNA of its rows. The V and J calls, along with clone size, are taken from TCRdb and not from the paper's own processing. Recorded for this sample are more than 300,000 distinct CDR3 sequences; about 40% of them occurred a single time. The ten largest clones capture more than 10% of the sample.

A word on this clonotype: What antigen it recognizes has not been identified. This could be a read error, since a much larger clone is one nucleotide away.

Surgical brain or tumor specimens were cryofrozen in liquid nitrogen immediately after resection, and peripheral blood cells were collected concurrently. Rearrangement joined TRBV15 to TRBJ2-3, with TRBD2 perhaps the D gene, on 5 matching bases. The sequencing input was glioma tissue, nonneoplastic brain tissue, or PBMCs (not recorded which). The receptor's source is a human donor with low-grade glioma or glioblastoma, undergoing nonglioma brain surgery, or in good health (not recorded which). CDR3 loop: CATSRDPGVSTDTQYF. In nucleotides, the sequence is TGTGCCACCAGCAGAGACCCCGGGGTCAGCACAGATACGCAGTATTTT.